This T cell receptor (beta chain) derives from a study of blood T cell repertoires in COVID-19. Sequencing was performed with immunoSEQ multiplex PCR; in TCRdb, only in-frame clones are kept and a portion is missing. This table holds approximately 190,000 clones, 86% found once. As regards this clone: This sample also contains other DNA sequences that code for the same CDR3.

There are 15 residues in the CDR3. Per germline, CDR1 SGHRS and CDR2 YFSETQ. With V trimmed by 0 bases and J by 7 bases, 4 bases remained unmatched. The V gene is TRBV5-1, the J gene TRBJ1-4, with 9 bases identical to TRBD1. The receptor comes from an elderly man with acute or convalescent COVID-19. What was sequenced was peripheral blood. The CDR3 reads CASSLGDREGEKLFF. In nucleotides, the CDR3 is TGCGCCAGCAGCTTGGGGGACAGGGAGGGTGAAAAACTGTTTTTT.